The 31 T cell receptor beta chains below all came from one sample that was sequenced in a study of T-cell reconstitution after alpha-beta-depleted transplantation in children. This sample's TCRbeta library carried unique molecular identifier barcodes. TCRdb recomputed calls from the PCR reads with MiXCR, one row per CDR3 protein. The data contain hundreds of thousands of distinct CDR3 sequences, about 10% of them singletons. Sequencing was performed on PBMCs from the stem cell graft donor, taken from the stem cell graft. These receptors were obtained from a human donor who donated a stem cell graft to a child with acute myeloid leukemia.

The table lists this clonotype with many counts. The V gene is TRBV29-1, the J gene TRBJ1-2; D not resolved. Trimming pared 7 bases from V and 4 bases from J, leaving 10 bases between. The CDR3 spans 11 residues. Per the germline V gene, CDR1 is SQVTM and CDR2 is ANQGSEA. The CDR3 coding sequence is TGCAGCGCCCAGGTCCTCTATGGCTACACCTTC. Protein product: CSAQVLYGYTF.

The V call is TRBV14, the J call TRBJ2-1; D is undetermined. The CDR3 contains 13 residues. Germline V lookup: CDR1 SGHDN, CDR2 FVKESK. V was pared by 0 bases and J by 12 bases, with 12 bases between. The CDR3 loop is CASSQDFVTPQFF. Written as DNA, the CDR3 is TGTGCCAGCAGCCAAGATTTTGTCACGCCGCAGTTCTTC.

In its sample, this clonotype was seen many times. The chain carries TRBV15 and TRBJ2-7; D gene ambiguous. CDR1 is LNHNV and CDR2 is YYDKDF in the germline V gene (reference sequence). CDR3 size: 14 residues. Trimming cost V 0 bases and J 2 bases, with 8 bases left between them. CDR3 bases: TGTGCCACCAGCAGAGAGGGTTCGGCCTACGAGCAGTACTTC. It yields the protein CATSREGSAYEQYF. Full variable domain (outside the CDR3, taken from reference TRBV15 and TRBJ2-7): DAMVIQNPRYQVTQFGKPVTLSCSQTLNHNVMYWYQQKSSQAPKLLFHYYDKDFNNEADTPDNFQSRRPNTSFCFLDIRSPGLGDTAMYLCATSREGSAYEQYFGPGTRLTVT.

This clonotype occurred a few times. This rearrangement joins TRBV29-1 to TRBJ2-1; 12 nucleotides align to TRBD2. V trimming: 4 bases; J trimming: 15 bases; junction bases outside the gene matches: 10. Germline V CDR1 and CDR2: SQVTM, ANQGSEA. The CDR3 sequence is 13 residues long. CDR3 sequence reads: CSVVGTSGSNGFF. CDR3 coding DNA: TGCAGCGTTGTGGGGACTAGCGGGTCAAACGGGTTCTTC.

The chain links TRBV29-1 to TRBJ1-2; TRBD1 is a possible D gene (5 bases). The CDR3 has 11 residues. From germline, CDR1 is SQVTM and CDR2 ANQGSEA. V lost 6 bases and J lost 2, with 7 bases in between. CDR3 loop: CSVPGNYGYTF. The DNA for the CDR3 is TGCAGCGTGCCAGGGAACTATGGCTACACCTTC. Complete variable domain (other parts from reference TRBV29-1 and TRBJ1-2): SAVISQKPSRDICQRGTSLTIQCQVDSQVTMMFWYRQQPGQSLTLIATANQGSEATYESGFVIDKFPISRPNLTFSTLTVSNMSPEDSSIYLCSVPGNYGYTFGSGTRLTVV.

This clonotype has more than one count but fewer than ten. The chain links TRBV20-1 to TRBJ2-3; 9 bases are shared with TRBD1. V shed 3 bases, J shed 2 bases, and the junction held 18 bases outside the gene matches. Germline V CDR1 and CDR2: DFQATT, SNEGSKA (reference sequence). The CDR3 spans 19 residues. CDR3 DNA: TGCAGTGCTAGGCTCCCCCGGGACAGGGAAAGGTCGGTCACAGATACGCAGTATTTT. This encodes CSARLPRDRERSVTDTQYF.

The chain's CDR3 is CSAKRQGVGNQPQHF. Written as DNA, the CDR3 is TGCAGTGCGAAAAGACAGGGGGTAGGCAATCAGCCCCAGCATTTT. V and J are TRBV20-1 and TRBJ1-5; 9 bases are shared with TRBD1. After removal of 6 bases from V and 2 bases from J, the junction contained 8 bases not matched to a gene. This CDR3 region has 15 residues. Germline V gives CDR1 DFQATT, CDR2 SNEGSKA (reference sequence).

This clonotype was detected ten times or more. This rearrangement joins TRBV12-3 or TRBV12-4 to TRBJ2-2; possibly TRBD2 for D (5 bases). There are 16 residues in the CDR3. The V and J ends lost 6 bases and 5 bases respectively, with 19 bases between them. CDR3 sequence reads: CASSPSRGPWTGELFF. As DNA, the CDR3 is TGTGCCAGCAGCCCAAGTCGAGGGCCCTGGACCGGGGAGCTGTTTTTT.

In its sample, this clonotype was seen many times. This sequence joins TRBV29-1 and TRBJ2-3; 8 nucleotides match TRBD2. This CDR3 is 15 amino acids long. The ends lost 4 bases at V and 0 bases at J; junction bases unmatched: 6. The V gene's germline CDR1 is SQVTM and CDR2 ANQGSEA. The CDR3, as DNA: TGCAGCGTTGCGACTAGCGTTACTAGCACAGATACGCAGTATTTT. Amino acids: CSVATSVTSTDTQYF.

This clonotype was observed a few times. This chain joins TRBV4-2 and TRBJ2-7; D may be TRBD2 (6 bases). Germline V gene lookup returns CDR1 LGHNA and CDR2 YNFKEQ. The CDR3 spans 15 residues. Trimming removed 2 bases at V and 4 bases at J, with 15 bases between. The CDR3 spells CASSQSEEGWYEQYF. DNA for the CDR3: TGTGCCAGCAGCCAAAGTGAGGAGGGGTGGTACGAGCAGTACTTC.

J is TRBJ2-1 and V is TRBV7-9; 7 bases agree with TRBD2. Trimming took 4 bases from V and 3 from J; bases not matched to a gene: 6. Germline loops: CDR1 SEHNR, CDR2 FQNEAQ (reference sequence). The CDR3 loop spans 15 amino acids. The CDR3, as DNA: TGTGCCAGCAGCTCCACCCTAGCGGACTACAATGAGCAGTTCTTC. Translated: CASSSTLADYNEQFF.

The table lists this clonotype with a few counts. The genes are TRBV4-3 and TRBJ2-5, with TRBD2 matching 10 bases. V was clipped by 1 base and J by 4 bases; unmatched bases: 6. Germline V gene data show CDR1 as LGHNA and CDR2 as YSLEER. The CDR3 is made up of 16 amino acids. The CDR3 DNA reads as TGCGCCAGCAGCCAAGGGCTAGCGGGAGTCCCAGAGACCCAGTACTTC. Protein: CASSQGLAGVPETQYF.

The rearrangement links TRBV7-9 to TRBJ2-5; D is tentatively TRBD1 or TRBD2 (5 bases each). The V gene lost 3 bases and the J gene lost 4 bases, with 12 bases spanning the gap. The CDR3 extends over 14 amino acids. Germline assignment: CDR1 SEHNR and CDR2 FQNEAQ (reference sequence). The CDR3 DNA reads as TGTGCCAGCAGCTTCTGGGACCGGAGAGAGACCCAGTACTTC. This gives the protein CASSFWDRRETQYF.

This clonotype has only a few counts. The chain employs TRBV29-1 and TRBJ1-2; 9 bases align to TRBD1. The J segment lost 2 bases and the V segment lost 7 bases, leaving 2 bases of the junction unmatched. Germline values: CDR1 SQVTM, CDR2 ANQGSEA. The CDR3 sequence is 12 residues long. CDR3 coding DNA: TGCAGCGCAGGGACAGGGAACTATGGCTACACCTTC. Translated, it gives CSAGTGNYGYTF. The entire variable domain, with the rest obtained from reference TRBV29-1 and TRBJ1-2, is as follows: SAVISQKPSRDICQRGTSLTIQCQVDSQVTMMFWYRQQPGQSLTLIATANQGSEATYESGFVIDKFPISRPNLTFSTLTVSNMSPEDSSIYLCSAGTGNYGYTFGSGTRLTVV.

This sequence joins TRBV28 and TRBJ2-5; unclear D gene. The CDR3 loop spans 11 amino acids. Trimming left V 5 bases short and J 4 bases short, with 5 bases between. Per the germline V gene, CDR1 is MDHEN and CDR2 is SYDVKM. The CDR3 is CASSQPETQYF. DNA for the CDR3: TGTGCCAGCAGTCAACCAGAGACCCAGTACTTC.

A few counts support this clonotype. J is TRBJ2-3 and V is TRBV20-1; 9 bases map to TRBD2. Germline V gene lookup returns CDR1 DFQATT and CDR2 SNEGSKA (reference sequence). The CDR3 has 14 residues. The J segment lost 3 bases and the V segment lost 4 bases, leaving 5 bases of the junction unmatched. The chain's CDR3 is CSAIAGVGTDTQYF. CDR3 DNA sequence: TGCAGTGCTATAGCGGGAGTAGGAACAGATACGCAGTATTTT.

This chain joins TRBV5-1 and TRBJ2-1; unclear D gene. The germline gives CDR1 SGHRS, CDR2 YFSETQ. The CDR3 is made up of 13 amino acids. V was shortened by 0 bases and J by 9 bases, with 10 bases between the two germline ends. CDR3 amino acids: CASSLAIGGEQFF. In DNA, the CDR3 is TGCGCCAGCAGCTTGGCCATAGGCGGTGAGCAGTTCTTC.

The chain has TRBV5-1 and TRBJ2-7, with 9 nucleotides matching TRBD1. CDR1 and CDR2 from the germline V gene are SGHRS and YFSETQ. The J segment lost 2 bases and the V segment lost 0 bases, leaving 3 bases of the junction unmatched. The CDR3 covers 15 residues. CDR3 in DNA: TGCGCCAGCAGCTTGGTAACAGGGGGCACCTACGAGCAGTACTTC. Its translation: CASSLVTGGTYEQYF.

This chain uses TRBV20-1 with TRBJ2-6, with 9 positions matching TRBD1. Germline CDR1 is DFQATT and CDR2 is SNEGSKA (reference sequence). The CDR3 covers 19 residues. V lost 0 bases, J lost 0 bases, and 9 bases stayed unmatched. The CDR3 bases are TGCAGTGCTAGAGACATACAGGGGGCAAAGTTCTCTGGGGCCAACGTCCTGACTTTC. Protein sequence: CSARDIQGAKFSGANVLTF.

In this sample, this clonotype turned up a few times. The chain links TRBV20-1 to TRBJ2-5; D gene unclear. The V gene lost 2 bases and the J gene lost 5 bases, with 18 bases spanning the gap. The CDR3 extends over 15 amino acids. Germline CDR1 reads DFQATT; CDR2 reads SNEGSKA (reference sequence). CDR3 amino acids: CSARRATAALETQYF. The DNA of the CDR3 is TGCAGTGCTAGAAGGGCCACTGCGGCTCTGGAGACCCAGTACTTC.

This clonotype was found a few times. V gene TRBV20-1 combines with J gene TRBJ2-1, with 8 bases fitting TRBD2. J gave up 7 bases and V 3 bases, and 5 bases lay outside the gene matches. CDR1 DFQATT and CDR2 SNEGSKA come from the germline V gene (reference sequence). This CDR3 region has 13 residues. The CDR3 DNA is TGCAGTGCTAGCGGGAGGGCCCAAAATGAGCAGTTCTTC. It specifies CSASGRAQNEQFF.

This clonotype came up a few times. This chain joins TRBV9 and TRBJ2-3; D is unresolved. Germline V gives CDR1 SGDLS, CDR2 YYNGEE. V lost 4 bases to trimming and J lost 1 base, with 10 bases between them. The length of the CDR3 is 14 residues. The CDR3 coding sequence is TGTGCCAGCAGCCCTAAGGCTCGCACAGATACGCAGTATTTT. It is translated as CASSPKARTDTQYF.

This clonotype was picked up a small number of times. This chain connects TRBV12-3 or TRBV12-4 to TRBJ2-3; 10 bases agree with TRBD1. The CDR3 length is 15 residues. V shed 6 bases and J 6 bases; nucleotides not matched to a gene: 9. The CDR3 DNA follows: TGTGCCAGCAGCCGTTGGACAGGGGGGGCGGATACGCAGTATTTT. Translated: CASSRWTGGADTQYF.

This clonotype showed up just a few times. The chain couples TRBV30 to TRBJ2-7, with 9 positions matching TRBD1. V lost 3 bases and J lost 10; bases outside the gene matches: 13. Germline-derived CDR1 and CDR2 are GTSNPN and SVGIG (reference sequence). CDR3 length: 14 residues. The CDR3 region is CAWRIRTGATFQYF. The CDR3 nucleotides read TGTGCCTGGAGGATCAGGACAGGGGCCACCTTCCAGTACTTC.

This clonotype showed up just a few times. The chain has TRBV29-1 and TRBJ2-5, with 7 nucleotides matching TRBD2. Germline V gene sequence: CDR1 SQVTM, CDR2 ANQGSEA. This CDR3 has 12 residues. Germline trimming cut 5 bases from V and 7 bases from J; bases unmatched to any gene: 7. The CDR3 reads CSVRAGDGTQYF. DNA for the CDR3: TGCAGCGTTCGCGCGGGGGACGGGACCCAGTACTTC.

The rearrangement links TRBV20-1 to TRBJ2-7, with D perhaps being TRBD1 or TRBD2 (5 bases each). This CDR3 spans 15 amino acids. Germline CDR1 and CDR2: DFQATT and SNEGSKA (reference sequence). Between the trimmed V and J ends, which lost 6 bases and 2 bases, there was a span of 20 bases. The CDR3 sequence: CSAENDGTPAYEQYF. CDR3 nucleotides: TGCAGTGCCGAGAACGACGGGACCCCAGCCTACGAGCAGTACTTC.

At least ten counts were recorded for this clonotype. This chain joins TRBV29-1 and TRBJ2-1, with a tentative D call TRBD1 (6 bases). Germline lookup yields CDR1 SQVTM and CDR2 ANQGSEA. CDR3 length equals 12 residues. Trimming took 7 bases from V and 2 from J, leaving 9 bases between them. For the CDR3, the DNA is TGCAGCGCCCGACAGGCCTACAATGAGCAGTTCTTC. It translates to CSARQAYNEQFF.

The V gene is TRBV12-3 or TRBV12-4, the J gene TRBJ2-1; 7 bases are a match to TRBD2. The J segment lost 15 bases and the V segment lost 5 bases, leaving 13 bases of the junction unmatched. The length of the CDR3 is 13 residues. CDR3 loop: CASSTLRVGEGFF. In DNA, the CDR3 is TGTGCCAGCAGTACCCTTAGAGTGGGGGAGGGGTTCTTC.

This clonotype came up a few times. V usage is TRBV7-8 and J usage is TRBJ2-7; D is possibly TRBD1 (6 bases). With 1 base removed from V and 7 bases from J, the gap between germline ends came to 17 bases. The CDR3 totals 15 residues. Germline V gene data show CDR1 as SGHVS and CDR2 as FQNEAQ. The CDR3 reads CASSLGVRGLSEQYF. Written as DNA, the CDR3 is TGTGCCAGCAGCTTAGGGGTCAGGGGCCTGTCGGAGCAGTACTTC.

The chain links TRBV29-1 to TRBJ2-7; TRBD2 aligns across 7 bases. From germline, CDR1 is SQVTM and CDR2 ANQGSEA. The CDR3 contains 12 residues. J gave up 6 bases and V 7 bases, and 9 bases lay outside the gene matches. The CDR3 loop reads CSGGGLAGEQYF. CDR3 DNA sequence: TGCAGCGGGGGGGGTCTCGCCGGCGAGCAGTACTTC.

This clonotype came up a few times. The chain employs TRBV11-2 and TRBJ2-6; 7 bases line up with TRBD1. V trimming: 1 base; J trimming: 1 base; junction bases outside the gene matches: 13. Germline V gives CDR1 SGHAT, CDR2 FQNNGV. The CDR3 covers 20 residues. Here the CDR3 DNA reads TGTGCCAGCAGCTTAGTCCCCTTACGGGACAGCCTATCTGGGGCCAACGTCCTGACTTTC. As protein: CASSLVPLRDSLSGANVLTF.